Listed below are T cell receptor beta chains from one sample, sequenced in a study of cytomegalovirus exposure and HLA in healthy donors. Some clones are missing from TCRdb's copy, which holds only in-frame ones; the method was immunoSEQ multiplex PCR. The sample lists about 95,000 clones, 70% to 80% occurring once. Sequencing used PBMCs. These receptors originate from a man younger than 30 in good health and CMV-seropositive. Each CDR3 is given with its conserved first and last residue. D genes are given only for firm matches. Clone size is shown for a subset of rows, as once, few, many or a class of expanded clone.

j_call clone_size v_call d_call cdr3_nt cdr3_aa
TRBJ2-1 - TRBV7-9 TRBD2 TGTGCCAGCTGGACAGGCGGGGGGGGTTACAATGAGCAGTTCTTC CASWTGGGGYNEQFF
TRBJ1-5 few TRBV27 - TGTGCCAGCAGCCCCCGTAAGTCTGGGCGCAATCAGCCCCAGCATTTT CASSPRKSGRNQPQHF
TRBJ2-7 once TRBV6-7 - TGTGCCAGCAGTTACTCGAGGGCATCTGAGATCTACGAGCAGTACTTC CASSYSRASEIYEQYF
TRBJ2-4 - TRBV6-1 TRBD2 TGTGCCAGCAGTCGGGAGGGGGGGCTCGGAAACATTCAGTACTTC CASSREGGLGNIQYF
TRBJ2-7 once TRBV5-4 TRBD2 TGTGCCAGCAGCTCCAAACGAACTAGCGGGGGGCTGAGGGAGCAGTACTTC CASSSKRTSGGLREQYF
TRBJ1-3 - TRBV2 - TGTGCCAGCAGCCCAATGACAGGTCGGTCTGGAAACACCATATATTTT CASSPMTGRSGNTIYF
TRBJ1-2 - TRBV25-1 - TGTGCCAGCAGCGAATACACAGGGAAGGTAAATGGCTACACCTTC CASSEYTGKVNGYTF
TRBJ2-3 - TRBV9 TRBD2 TGTGCCAGCAGCGTACTAGCGGGGGGGCCTACAGATACGCAGTATTTT CASSVLAGGPTDTQYF
TRBJ1-5 - TRBV7-2 - TGTGCCAGCAGCGTCCGGGCGGGGGGCAATCAGCCCCAGCATTTT CASSVRAGGNQPQHF
TRBJ2-3 - TRBV11-2 TRBD2 TGTGCCAGCAGCTTCGGACTAGACGTTTTAGATACGCAGTATTTT CASSFGLDVLDTQYF
TRBJ1-1 - TRBV6-6 - TGTGCCAGCAGTCCGACACGCGCTGAAGCTTTCTTT CASSPTRAEAFF
TRBJ1-4 - TRBV11-2 TRBD1 TGTGCCAGCAGCCCTCGACAGGGGCCTGATGAAAAACTGTTTTTT CASSPRQGPDEKLFF
TRBJ2-2 few TRBV5-1 - TGCGCCAGCAGGGAGGGGTCCGGGGAGCTGTTTTTT CASREGSGELFF
TRBJ1-2 - TRBV28 - TGTGCCAGCATGCAGGCTAACTATGGCTACACCTTC CASMQANYGYTF
TRBJ1-1 - TRBV23-1 - TGCGCCAGCGGGACATTCATGAACACTGAAGCTTTCTTT CASGTFMNTEAFF
TRBJ1-1 once TRBV15 TRBD1 TGTGCCACCAGCAGAGAGTGGGACAGGCTGGCTTTCTTT CATSREWDRLAFF
TRBJ2-2 - TRBV4-1 TRBD1 TGCGCCAGCAGCCAGGACGGACAGGGGGCGAACACCGGGGAGCTGTTTTTT CASSQDGQGANTGELFF
TRBJ2-7 - TRBV15 TRBD1 TGTGCCACCAGCAGAGTTGGGACAGGGTACTACGAGCAGTACTTC CATSRVGTGYYEQYF
TRBJ1-2 - TRBV28 TRBD1 TGTGCCAGCAGTTTTAACAGGGGGGGTTATGGCTACACCTTC CASSFNRGGYGYTF
TRBJ1-1 few TRBV2 TRBD1 TGTGCCAGCCGCCCGTATGTAGGGGGCGTCACTGAAGCTTTCTTT CASRPYVGGVTEAFF
TRBJ2-3 - TRBV19 TRBD1 TGTGCCAGTAAGGGGACAGTAGATACGCAGTATTTT CASKGTVDTQYF
TRBJ2-1 - TRBV28 TRBD2 TGTGCCACCTCCGGGACTAGCGGGGGGGCCTCCTACAATGAGCAGTTCTTC CATSGTSGGASYNEQFF
TRBJ2-1 - TRBV30 TRBD2 TGTGCCTGGATAAGAGGACTAGCGGGGGGCTACAATGAGCAGTTCTTC CAWIRGLAGGYNEQFF
TRBJ1-1 - TRBV29-1 TRBD1 TGCAGCGTGGTTAGCGGGGACAGGGGGCCCGAAGCTTTCTTT CSVVSGDRGPEAFF
TRBJ2-3 - TRBV30 TRBD2 TGTGCCTGGCGGACTAGCGGGGGGGGTAGTACGCAGTATTTT CAWRTSGGGSTQYF
TRBJ1-4 - TRBV29-1 - TGCAGCGTGGTCGGATTGCGGGGGCGGGAGGAAAAACTGTTTTTT CSVVGLRGREEKLFF
TRBJ2-7 - TRBV30 - TGTGCCTGGAGTGTACAAGGGGTCGAGCAGTACTTC CAWSVQGVEQYF
TRBJ2-7 - TRBV30 - TGTGCCTGGAGTGGGACTGGCTACGAGCAGTACTTC CAWSGTGYEQYF
TRBJ2-5 - TRBV28 - TGTGCCAGCAGTTTCGGAGGAACCCAAGAGACCCAGTACTTC CASSFGGTQETQYF
TRBJ2-1 few TRBV28 - TGTGCCAGCAGCCCGGGATCATCGGGGAGGAATGAGCAGTTCTTC CASSPGSSGRNEQFF
TRBJ2-3 - TRBV5-1 - TGCGCCAGCAGCGACGGAAGGGGCCGCACAGATACGCAGTATTTT CASSDGRGRTDTQYF
TRBJ1-1 - TRBV2 TRBD1 TGTGCCAGCAACCAAAGGGCAGGGGGTCGGGCTGAAGCTTTCTTT CASNQRAGGRAEAFF
TRBJ1-2 - TRBV7-9 TRBD1 TGTGCCAGCAGCTTAGCGGGGGGACAGGTCCCCACCTTC CASSLAGGQVPTF
TRBJ1-1 - TRBV27 TRBD1 TGTGCCAGCAGTCATACACGGACAGGGCGAGGAGCTTTCTTT CASSHTRTGRGAFF
TRBJ1-2 few TRBV27 TRBD1 TGTGCCAGCAGTTCGACAGGGGCCGACTATGGCTACACCTTC CASSSTGADYGYTF
TRBJ1-2 - TRBV29-1 - TGCAGCGTTGTAACTAACTATGGCTACACCTTC CSVVTNYGYTF
TRBJ2-1 - TRBV6-5 - TGTGCCAGCAGTTCTCCAAGGGGGAACTCCTACAATGAGCAGTTCTTC CASSSPRGNSYNEQFF
TRBJ1-2 - TRBV5-1 TRBD1 TGCGCCAGCAGCTCACAGGGGAACTATGGCTACACCTTC CASSSQGNYGYTF
TRBJ1-6 - TRBV2 TRBD1 TGTGCCAGCAGGTCCGGGACAGGGGTTGATTCACCCCTCCACTTT CASRSGTGVDSPLHF
TRBJ2-7 few TRBV28 - TGTGCCAGCAGTGCGGGAAGCGTGACGACCTACGAGCAGTACTTC CASSAGSVTTYEQYF
TRBJ1-1 - TRBV6-5 - TGTGCCAGCAGTTACCAACACCTGAACACTGAAGCTTTCTTT CASSYQHLNTEAFF
TRBJ1-1 - TRBV7-2 TRBD1 TGTGCCAGCAGCTCCCCCTGGGACAGGGAAGTCCACACTGAAGCTTTCTTT CASSSPWDREVHTEAFF
TRBJ2-7 few TRBV6-1 - TGTGCCAGCAGCCTACAGGGTTCTTCCTACGAGCAGTACTTC CASSLQGSSYEQYF
TRBJ2-7 - TRBV7-8 TRBD2 TGTGCCAGCAGCCCCCTTAGCGGGGAATCCTACGAGCAGTACTTC CASSPLSGESYEQYF
TRBJ2-7 - TRBV5-6 TRBD2 TGTGCCAGCAGCTTGGCCCGAGCGGGGGGGTTTGGCGAGCAGTACTTC CASSLARAGGFGEQYF
TRBJ1-6 - TRBV30 TRBD1 TGTGCCTGGAAGGGACAGGGAAGTTCCTATAATTCACCCCTCCACTTT CAWKGQGSSYNSPLHF
TRBJ2-7 - TRBV13 TRBD1 TGTGCCAGCAGCTTAGTCCCTGGGACAGGGGGCGTCTTAGGGGAGCAGTACTTC CASSLVPGTGGVLGEQYF
TRBJ2-1 - TRBV7-3 TRBD2 TGTGCCAGCAGCCTCGGGGGGTCCCGATCCTACAATGAGCAGTTCTTC CASSLGGSRSYNEQFF
TRBJ2-7 few TRBV19 - TGTGCCAGTAGTCCCCAGGGGTTCTACGAGCAGTACTTC CASSPQGFYEQYF